This TCR beta chain is from a study of cytomegalovirus exposure and HLA in healthy donors. The PCR employed 60 Vbeta primers together with 13 Jbeta primers. The table came from immunoSEQ multiplex PCR; TCRdb's copy has only in-frame clones and leaves some out. The sample data list tens of thousands of clones. Germline V CDR1 and CDR2: SGDLS, YYNGEE. V dropped 0 bases and J dropped 0 bases, with 13 bases sitting between them. This CDR3 has 17 residues. V usage is TRBV9 and J usage is TRBJ2-1; D is undetermined. This clonotype originated in a woman in her twenties or thirties in good health and CMV-seronegative. Material for sequencing was PBMCs. The DNA of the CDR3 is TGTGCCAGCAGCGTAGTAGGATCGACAAACTCCTACAATGAGCAGTTCTTC. This translates into CASSVVGSTNSYNEQFF.